This TCR beta chain was sequenced during a study of breast tumors, draining lymph nodes, adjacent tissues. General observations from the study: Most tumor T cells seemingly derive from lymph node, then expand in tumor. Tumor T cell lymph node origin was a supported hypothesis, not proven. Luminal-like breast cancer showed significantly higher tumor–nontumor repertoire similarity than basal-like. Compared with lymph nodes, tumors were less diverse; compared with nontumor tissue, more.

One entry per CDR3 protein results from TCRdb running MiXCR on the multiplex PCR reads. The table lists under 70,000 distinct CDR3 sequences, roughly two fifths of them singletons. This clonotype was counted ten times or more. Its antigen remains unknown. The sequence derives from a female donor with breast cancer. Some clones in this sample may be carry-over from other donors' samples. What was sequenced was breast tumor tissue.

CDR3 region: CASSPGLSNSPLHF. CDR3 nucleotides: TGTGCCAGCAGTCCCGGACTCAGTAATTCACCCCTCCACTTT. This chain connects TRBV7-2 to TRBJ1-6; D is unclear. The CDR3 loop spans 14 amino acids. The V end lost 6 bases, the J end lost 6 bases, and 12 bases lay between the germline ends. Germline lookup yields CDR1 SGHTA and CDR2 FQGNSA.